The rows below give T cell receptor beta chains drawn from one sample of a study of a mutant IDH1 vaccine in newly diagnosed glioma. The antigens of these receptors remain unknown. Repertoires were generated with immunoSEQ multiplex PCR, while TCRdb's copy carries only in-frame clones and drops some. The sample records tens of thousands of clones, 70% to 90% being singletons. The sequences come from PBMCs, collected from a glioma patient whose treatment included an IDH1 peptide vaccine. The receptors derive from a man aged 25 to 40 with glioma. Each CDR3 is given with its conserved first and last residue. A D gene is named only where the DNA matches it firmly. Rows may omit the clone size; those that give it use once, few, many or a size class.

abundance: -; len: 14; d_gene: TRBD1; j_gene: TRBJ1-1; v_gene: TRBV7-2; CDR3aa: CASRSTGRTTEAFF; CDR3nt: TGTGCCAGCAGATCGACAGGGCGCACGACTGAAGCTTTCTTT
abundance: once; len: 18; d_gene: TRBD2; j_gene: TRBJ2-1; v_gene: TRBV11-1; CDR3aa: CASSLGAWGTSSFGEQFF; CDR3nt: TGTGCCAGCAGCTTGGGCGCCTGGGGGACTAGTTCCTTCGGGGAGCAGTTCTTC
abundance: -; len: 12; d_gene: TRBD1; j_gene: TRBJ2-3; v_gene: TRBV10-2; CDR3aa: CASGQDTDTQYF; CDR3nt: TGCGCCAGCGGACAGGACACAGATACGCAGTATTTT
abundance: -; len: 13; d_gene: -; j_gene: TRBJ2-1; v_gene: TRBV4-1; CDR3aa: CASSQERGNEQFF; CDR3nt: TGCGCCAGCAGCCAAGAGAGAGGGAATGAGCAGTTCTTC
abundance: few; len: 17; d_gene: TRBD2; j_gene: TRBJ2-1; v_gene: TRBV2; CDR3aa: CASSSLSAGGFGNEQFF; CDR3nt: TGTGCCAGCAGCTCCCTATCAGCGGGAGGATTTGGGAATGAGCAGTTCTTC
abundance: -; len: 16; d_gene: TRBD1; j_gene: TRBJ1-5; v_gene: TRBV18; CDR3aa: CASSLTGGRDNQPQHF; CDR3nt: TGTGCCAGCTCACTCACAGGGGGACGAGACAATCAGCCCCAGCATTTT
abundance: -; len: 18; d_gene: -; j_gene: TRBJ1-1; v_gene: TRBV21-1; CDR3aa: CASSKFLTRQGGNTEAFF; CDR3nt: TGTGCCAGCAGCAAATTCCTTACCAGACAGGGGGGAAACACTGAAGCTTTCTTT
abundance: -; len: 14; d_gene: -; j_gene: TRBJ2-6; v_gene: TRBV9; CDR3aa: CASRGTAGANVLTF; CDR3nt: TGTGCCAGCAGAGGGACCGCCGGGGCCAACGTCCTGACTTTC
abundance: -; len: 14; d_gene: -; j_gene: TRBJ2-7; v_gene: TRBV5-1; CDR3aa: CASSPAILDYEQYF; CDR3nt: TGCGCCAGCAGCCCGGCCATCCTGGACTACGAGCAGTACTTC
abundance: -; len: 14; d_gene: -; j_gene: TRBJ2-5; v_gene: TRBV28; CDR3aa: CASRNPTRQETQYF; CDR3nt: TGTGCCAGCAGGAACCCGACACGCCAAGAGACCCAGTACTTC
abundance: once; len: 13; d_gene: TRBD1; j_gene: TRBJ1-3; v_gene: TRBV10-3; CDR3aa: CAIWTGTGNTIYF; CDR3nt: TGTGCCATCTGGACAGGGACTGGAAACACCATATATTTT
abundance: -; len: 16; d_gene: -; j_gene: TRBJ1-5; v_gene: TRBV4-1; CDR3aa: CASSQDGGVGNQPQHF; CDR3nt: TGCGCCAGCAGCCAAGATGGGGGAGTAGGTAATCAGCCCCAGCATTTT
abundance: -; len: 14; d_gene: TRBD1; j_gene: TRBJ1-5; v_gene: TRBV9; CDR3aa: CASSVGQGNQPQHF; CDR3nt: TGTGCCAGCAGCGTTGGACAGGGGAATCAGCCCCAGCATTTT
abundance: -; len: 15; d_gene: -; j_gene: TRBJ2-2; v_gene: TRBV11-2; CDR3aa: CASSLAGLDTGELFF; CDR3nt: TGTGCCAGCAGCTTAGCAGGGTTGGACACCGGGGAGCTGTTTTTT
abundance: -; len: 13; d_gene: -; j_gene: TRBJ2-7; v_gene: TRBV4-1; CDR3aa: CASSQENLYEQYF; CDR3nt: TGCGCCAGCAGCCAAGAAAACTTGTACGAGCAGTACTTC
abundance: -; len: 16; d_gene: -; j_gene: TRBJ2-6; v_gene: TRBV7-2; CDR3aa: CASSRDSSSGANVLTF; CDR3nt: TGTGCCAGCAGCAGAGACAGTTCCTCTGGGGCCAACGTCCTGACTTTC
abundance: -; len: 14; d_gene: TRBD1; j_gene: TRBJ1-6; v_gene: TRBV19; CDR3aa: CASSQDRAPSPLHF; CDR3nt: TGTGCCAGTAGCCAGGACAGGGCCCCTTCACCCCTCCACTTT
abundance: -; len: 14; d_gene: -; j_gene: TRBJ1-5; v_gene: TRBV21-1; CDR3aa: CASSKTASNQPQHF; CDR3nt: TGTGCCAGCAGCAAGACGGCGAGCAATCAGCCCCAGCATTTT
abundance: -; len: 15; d_gene: -; j_gene: TRBJ2-2; v_gene: TRBV9; CDR3aa: CASSVAGHNTGELFF; CDR3nt: TGTGCCAGCAGCGTAGCGGGACATAACACCGGGGAGCTGTTTTTT
abundance: -; len: 14; d_gene: -; j_gene: TRBJ1-6; v_gene: TRBV7-8; CDR3aa: CASSMGERSSPLHF; CDR3nt: TGTGCCAGCAGCATGGGGGAGCGGAGTTCACCCCTCCACTTT
abundance: -; len: 18; d_gene: -; j_gene: TRBJ1-2; v_gene: TRBV5-8; CDR3aa: CASSLAGYGSKMNYGYTF; CDR3nt: TGTGCCAGCAGCTTGGCCGGTTATGGCAGCAAGATGAACTATGGCTACACCTTC
abundance: -; len: 15; d_gene: -; j_gene: TRBJ2-5; v_gene: TRBV7-2; CDR3aa: CASSYTGQKQETQYF; CDR3nt: TGTGCCAGCAGCTACACCGGACAGAAACAAGAGACCCAGTACTTC
abundance: -; len: 15; d_gene: TRBD1; j_gene: TRBJ1-1; v_gene: TRBV5-1; CDR3aa: CASSMLDRGGTEAFF; CDR3nt: TGCGCCAGCAGCATGTTAGACAGGGGTGGGACTGAAGCTTTCTTT
abundance: once; len: 13; d_gene: -; j_gene: TRBJ1-5; v_gene: TRBV7-7; CDR3aa: CASSLEVGQPQHF; CDR3nt: TGTGCCAGCAGCTTAGAGGTTGGGCAGCCCCAGCATTTT
abundance: -; len: 12; d_gene: -; j_gene: TRBJ1-2; v_gene: TRBV7-9; CDR3aa: CASSPGGDGYTF; CDR3nt: TGTGCCAGCAGCCCGGGAGGCGATGGCTACACCTTC
abundance: once; len: 17; d_gene: -; j_gene: TRBJ1-3; v_gene: TRBV5-1; CDR3aa: CASSLLGGGSSGNTIYF; CDR3nt: TGCGCCAGCAGCTTGCTCGGTGGGGGTAGTAGTGGAAACACCATATATTTT
abundance: -; len: 15; d_gene: TRBD2; j_gene: TRBJ2-2; v_gene: TRBV2; CDR3aa: CASSRLAGGAGELFF; CDR3nt: TGTGCCAGCAGCCGACTAGCGGGAGGAGCCGGGGAGCTGTTTTTT
abundance: -; len: 15; d_gene: TRBD1; j_gene: TRBJ2-5; v_gene: TRBV4-1; CDR3aa: CASSFRTGVEETQYF; CDR3nt: TGCGCCAGCAGCTTCCGGACAGGGGTTGAGGAGACCCAGTACTTC
abundance: -; len: 14; d_gene: -; j_gene: TRBJ2-3; v_gene: TRBV28; CDR3aa: CASSSLRGSATQYF; CDR3nt: TGTGCCAGCAGTTCTCTACGGGGTTCGGCAACGCAGTATTTT
abundance: once; len: 15; d_gene: TRBD1; j_gene: TRBJ1-4; v_gene: TRBV9; CDR3aa: CASSVGTGGNEKLFF; CDR3nt: TGTGCCAGCAGCGTAGGGACAGGGGGAAATGAAAAACTGTTTTTT
abundance: -; len: 13; d_gene: -; j_gene: TRBJ1-2; v_gene: TRBV27; CDR3aa: CASRIPGHSGYTF; CDR3nt: TGTGCCAGCAGGATACCGGGACATTCGGGCTACACCTTC
abundance: -; len: 16; d_gene: -; j_gene: TRBJ1-3; v_gene: TRBV4-1; CDR3aa: CASSQTGTSAGNTIYF; CDR3nt: TGCGCCAGCAGCCAGACCGGGACATCCGCTGGAAACACCATATATTTT
abundance: -; len: 16; d_gene: -; j_gene: TRBJ1-3; v_gene: TRBV6-1; CDR3aa: CASREGGGNAGNTIYF; CDR3nt: TGTGCCAGCAGAGAAGGAGGGGGTAATGCTGGAAACACCATATATTTT
abundance: -; len: 12; d_gene: -; j_gene: TRBJ2-5; v_gene: TRBV6-1; CDR3aa: CASSVSRVEQYF; CDR3nt: TGTGCCAGCAGTGTATCGAGGGTTGAGCAGTACTTC
abundance: -; len: 12; d_gene: -; j_gene: TRBJ2-6; v_gene: TRBV30; CDR3aa: CAWRGGPRVLTF; CDR3nt: TGTGCCTGGAGGGGGGGCCCGCGGGTCCTGACTTTC
abundance: -; len: 15; d_gene: -; j_gene: TRBJ1-3; v_gene: TRBV7-9; CDR3aa: CASSLDLGSGNTIYF; CDR3nt: TGTGCCAGCAGCTTAGATCTCGGCTCTGGAAACACCATATATTTT
abundance: -; len: 15; d_gene: -; j_gene: TRBJ1-4; v_gene: TRBV2; CDR3aa: CASQTPPARGEKLFF; CDR3nt: TGTGCCAGCCAAACCCCCCCGGCGAGAGGTGAAAAACTGTTTTTT
abundance: -; len: 16; d_gene: -; j_gene: TRBJ2-6; v_gene: TRBV9; CDR3aa: CASSAPIGPGTNVLTF; CDR3nt: TGTGCCAGCAGCGCGCCCATAGGGCCTGGGACCAACGTCCTGACTTTC
abundance: -; len: 16; d_gene: -; j_gene: TRBJ2-6; v_gene: TRBV5-1; CDR3aa: CASSLAGSSGANVLTF; CDR3nt: TGCGCCAGCAGCTTGGCCGGAAGCTCTGGGGCCAACGTCCTGACTTTC
abundance: -; len: 14; d_gene: -; j_gene: TRBJ2-7; v_gene: TRBV2; CDR3aa: CASSVGNSAYEQYF; CDR3nt: TGTGCCAGCAGCGTCGGTAATTCGGCCTACGAGCAGTACTTC
abundance: -; len: 13; d_gene: -; j_gene: TRBJ1-5; v_gene: TRBV30; CDR3aa: CAWSPESNQPQHF; CDR3nt: TGTGCCTGGAGTCCGGAGTCCAATCAGCCCCAGCATTTT
abundance: -; len: 15; d_gene: TRBD2; j_gene: TRBJ2-1; v_gene: TRBV5-1; CDR3aa: CASSLGTSGYNEQFF; CDR3nt: TGCGCCAGCAGCTTGGGGACTAGTGGGTACAATGAGCAGTTCTTC